What follows are 19 T cell receptor beta chains derived from one specimen sequenced in a study of cytotoxic CD8 clonotypes in ibrutinib-treated CLL. Sequencing was performed with immunoSEQ multiplex PCR; in TCRdb, only in-frame clones are kept and a portion is missing. The sample has some 150,000 clones; more than 75% are singletons. The sequencing used PBMCs, collected after 24 months of ibrutinib treatment. The receptor source for this set is a human donor with chronic lymphocytic leukemia.

This chain uses TRBV5-1 with TRBJ2-5; 13 nucleotides line up with TRBD2. The CDR3 covers 15 residues. Per the germline V gene, CDR1 is SGHRS and CDR2 is YFSETQ. V gave up 4 bases and J gave up 5 bases; unmatched junction bases: 5. The CDR3 is CASSEGLAGVETQYF. For the CDR3, the DNA is TGCGCCAGCAGCGAAGGACTAGCGGGAGTGGAGACCCAGTACTTC.

This clone was seen more than once but under ten times. The genes are TRBV28 and TRBJ2-7; D may be TRBD2 (7 bases). Trimming pared 7 bases from V and 0 bases from J, leaving 13 bases between. CDR3 length: 14 amino acids. The germline V gene encodes CDR1 MDHEN and CDR2 SYDVKM. The CDR3 DNA reads TGTGCCAGCATGGGGGGGCCCTACTCCTACGAGCAGTACTTC. This gives the protein CASMGGPYSYEQYF.

The rearrangement uses TRBV30 and TRBJ1-2, with no clear D. Germline V CDR1 and CDR2: GTSNPN, SVGIG (reference sequence). This CDR3 contains 13 residues. DNA of the CDR3: TGTGCACGGACCCCCGGGCCGGGCTATGGCTACACCTTC. Its translation: CARTPGPGYGYTF.

J is TRBJ1-3 and V is TRBV5-1, with a possible D match to TRBD1 (5 bases). V gave up 4 bases and J gave up 0 bases, with 11 bases separating them. Germline loops: CDR1 SGHRS, CDR2 YFSETQ. This CDR3 is built from 15 residues. The CDR3 bases are TGCGCCAGCAGCGGGGACTCCATCTCTGGAAACACCATATATTTT. This encodes CASSGDSISGNTIYF.

The chain employs TRBV4-2 and TRBJ1-6; maybe TRBD1 (5 bases). The CDR3 is made up of 14 amino acids. The germline V and J ends were trimmed by 3 bases and 10 bases, with 13 bases remaining between them. Germline CDR1 is LGHNA and CDR2 is YNFKEQ. CDR3 nucleotide sequence: TGTGCCAGCAGCCAGGGACCCTCCGGGTCACCCCTCCACTTT. Translating it yields CASSQGPSGSPLHF.

This clone was found once. The rearrangement joins TRBV7-9 to TRBJ1-3, with 11 bases lining up with TRBD1. Germline assignment: CDR1 SEHNR and CDR2 FQNEAQ (reference sequence). The trim removed 1 base at V and 2 bases at J, leaving 10 bases unmatched. The CDR3 has 19 amino acids. CDR3 nucleotide sequence: TGTGCCAGCAGCTTAGTGTGGACAGGGGGCGCGTTTCCTGGAAACACCATATATTTT. This gives the protein CASSLVWTGGAFPGNTIYF.

This chain connects TRBV7-2 to TRBJ2-3; maybe TRBD2 (6 bases). The CDR3 extends over 14 amino acids. V lost 3 bases and J 5 bases, leaving 12 bases between the germline ends. Per germline, CDR1 SGHTA and CDR2 FQGNSA. CDR3 sequence: CTSSFDGGGDTQYF. Written as DNA, the CDR3 is TGTACCAGCAGCTTCGACGGGGGTGGAGATACGCAGTATTTT.

This chain uses TRBV5-1 with TRBJ2-7; perhaps TRBD1 as D (6 bases). Trimming took off 1 base at V and 5 bases at J, with 7 bases between the two ends. CDR1 and CDR2 from the germline V gene are SGHRS and YFSETQ. This CDR3 has 12 residues. The CDR3: CASSLSGDEQYF. The CDR3 nucleotides read TGCGCCAGCAGCTTGTCAGGGGACGAGCAGTACTTC.

The rearrangement links TRBV6-5 to TRBJ1-4; no clear D gene. Trimming cost V 6 bases and J 7 bases, with 15 bases left between them. The CDR3 is 14 residues long. Germline CDR1 and CDR2: MNHEY and SVGAGI. The CDR3 region has the DNA TGTGCCAGCAGCCGCGAGTGGTCCAGTGAAAAACTGTTTTTT. Amino acids: CASSREWSSEKLFF.

V gene TRBV9 combines with J gene TRBJ1-3; no definite D call. CDR1 is SGDLS, CDR2 YYNGEE, per germline. This CDR3 has 15 amino acids. V lost 0 bases, J lost 4 bases, and 11 bases lay in between. CDR3 sequence: CASSVESVPGNTIYF. The CDR3 DNA sequence: TGTGCCAGCAGCGTAGAGTCAGTTCCCGGAAACACCATATATTTT.

The chain employs TRBV11-2 and TRBJ2-3; D uncertain. There are 13 residues in the CDR3. The V gene lost 4 bases and the J gene lost 4 bases, with 9 bases spanning the gap. CDR1 is SGHAT, CDR2 FQNNGV, per germline. CDR3: CASSSRAADTQYF. The CDR3 region has the DNA TGTGCCAGCAGCTCCCGCGCTGCAGATACGCAGTATTTT. Complete variable domain (other parts from reference TRBV11-2 and TRBJ2-3): EAGVAQSPRYKIIEKRQSVAFWCNPISGHATLYWYQQILGQGPKLLIQFQNNGVVDDSQLPKDRFSAERLKGVDSTLKIQPAKLEDSAVYLCASSSRAADTQYFGPGTRLTVL.

The chain links TRBV7-2 to TRBJ1-2; 7 nucleotides match TRBD1. This CDR3 contains 15 residues. Losses at the gene ends were 3 bases for V and 6 bases for J; bases not matched to a gene: 10. CDR1 and CDR2 from the germline V gene are SGHTA and FQGNSA. CDR3 sequence: CASSLPASDRNGYTF. CDR3 nucleotide sequence: TGTGCCAGCAGCTTGCCGGCCTCGGACAGGAATGGCTACACCTTC.

The chain has TRBV7-6 and TRBJ2-5; a possible D gene is TRBD2 (5 bases). Germline loops: CDR1 SGHVS, CDR2 FNYEAQ. The CDR3 runs 15 residues. V was pared by 5 bases and J by 1 base, with 14 bases between. DNA of the CDR3: TGTGCCAGCAGCCCCCGGGAAGGCGGCCAAGAGACCCAGTACTTC. It is translated as CASSPREGGQETQYF.

This clone was detected only a few times. This chain links TRBV5-1 with TRBJ2-7, with D uncertain. Trimming pared 0 bases from V and 3 bases from J, leaving 4 bases between. Germline assignment: CDR1 SGHRS and CDR2 YFSETQ. The CDR3 runs to 12 residues. CDR3 amino acids: CASSLGHYEQYF. CDR3 coding DNA: TGCGCCAGCAGCTTGGGTCACTACGAGCAGTACTTC.

The rearrangement links TRBV2 to TRBJ2-1, with 13 bases that match TRBD2. Trimming took 4 bases from V and 9 from J; bases not matched to a gene: 3. The CDR3 sequence is 14 residues long. Germline loops: CDR1 SNHLY, CDR2 FYNNEI. CDR3 sequence: CASSGGLAGSEQFF. The DNA for the CDR3 is TGTGCCAGCAGTGGGGGACTAGCGGGATCTGAGCAGTTCTTC.

The chain is built from TRBV4-3 and TRBJ2-3; 7 nucleotides match TRBD2. Germline V CDR1 and CDR2: LGHNA, YSLEER. The CDR3 contains 18 residues. Trimming removed 0 bases from V and 4 bases from J; junction bases left unmatched: 13. CDR3 sequence: CASSQDAAASGPPDTQYF. The CDR3 bases are TGCGCCAGCAGCCAAGATGCCGCGGCTAGCGGACCCCCAGATACGCAGTATTTT.

V gene TRBV6-1 combines with J gene TRBJ1-2, with TRBD1 as a possible D gene (6 bases). The CDR3 runs to 12 residues. V was shortened by 6 bases and J by 1 base, with 6 bases between the two germline ends. Germline CDR1 and CDR2: MNHNS and SASEGT. CDR3 in DNA: TGTGCCAGCAGGGACAGTAACTATGGCTACACCTTC. It specifies CASRDSNYGYTF.

With regard to this clone: Relative to the germline gene, one junction end is altered; a read error may explain this. The rearrangement uses TRBV30 and TRBJ1-2, with TRBD1 matching 8 bases. The germline gives CDR1 GTSNPN, CDR2 SVGIG (reference sequence). This CDR3 is built from 12 residues. The CDR3 here is CAWSLGPTGEAF. The DNA of the CDR3 is TGTGCCTGGAGCCTAGGGCCGACAGGGGAGGCCTTC.

This chain connects TRBV5-1 to TRBJ2-1; tentatively, D is TRBD2 (5 bases). Trimming took 6 bases from V and 0 from J, leaving 13 bases between them. CDR1 and CDR2 (germline): SGHRS, YFSETQ. This CDR3 region has 15 residues. The CDR3 nucleotides are TGCGCCAGCACCGCGTCGGGAAGCTCCTACAATGAGCAGTTCTTC. Translated: CASTASGSSYNEQFF.